This T cell receptor beta chain is drawn from a study of blood T cell repertoires in COVID-19. Study background: Spain, Italy and the United States supplied samples that represented acute and convalescent COVID-19. The cDNA or gDNA used as material had been derived from T cells, B-cell-depleted T cells, or PBMCs.

Per the original data handling: The assay estimated nucleated cells by amplifying reference gene primers. Generated by immunoSEQ multiplex PCR, the TCRdb table keeps only in-frame clones and is missing some. D and trimming come from the DNA, and the V and J calls and clone size come from that table. Counted here are 270,000 or so clones, 82% occurring once; the ten biggest clones make up under 3.5%. Germline assignment: CDR1 LGHNA and CDR2 YSLEER. The V and J ends lost 3 bases and 9 bases, in that order; junction bases with no gene match: 4. The CDR3 is 14 amino acids. This TCR was sampled from a woman aged 18-29 years with acute or convalescent COVID-19. The J gene is TRBJ2-7, the V gene TRBV4-3; 14 nucleotides align to TRBD2. The source material was peripheral blood. The CDR3 is CASSQGTSGRGQYF. The CDR3 bases are TGCGCCAGCAGCCAGGGGACTAGCGGGAGAGGGCAGTACTTC.